This T cell receptor (beta chain) appears in the sequencing data of a study of T-cell reconstitution after alpha-beta-depleted transplantation in children. Study-level results: Several patients had high TCRbeta diversity at day 60; it came from surviving recipient T cells and thymic progenitors. By about two months after transplant, alpha-beta T cells reportedly arose from several hundred graft clones that had expanded. Most T-cell counts and diversity one year after the transplant came from T cells that were newly produced.

Comment on this clonotype: Its matching antigen is unknown.

Trimming cost V 1 base and J 7 bases; bases outside gene matches: 14. Germline V gene data show CDR1 as LGHNA and CDR2 as YNFKEQ. The CDR3 runs 18 residues. A library of TCRbeta sequences, prepared with unique molecular identifiers, was generated. TCRdb fed the PCR reads into MiXCR, producing one record per CDR3 protein. The table shows about 640,000 distinct CDR3 sequences, with 10% to 15% occurring only once. The receptor comes from a male patient under 18 who had a stem cell transplant for acute myeloid leukemia, so the T cells may come from the graft donor. The source was PBMCs, mostly from graft donor cells, collected 360 days after TCRalphabeta/CD19-depleted stem cell transplant. The V call is TRBV4-2, the J call TRBJ2-3, with 10 bases identical to TRBD2. Here the CDR3 reads CASSQGKAGGPGTNTQYF. The CDR3 DNA reads as TGTGCCAGCAGCCAAGGGAAAGCGGGAGGGCCGGGGACAAATACGCAGTATTTT.